Below, 16 T cell receptor beta chains from the same sample are listed, as sequenced in a study of pediatric ulcerative colitis. One to two pinch biopsies were taken from the rectum during colonoscopy. The table came from immunoSEQ multiplex PCR; TCRdb's copy has only in-frame clones and leaves some out. The table records fewer than 30,000 clones, 65% to 80% of them present only once. The sequenced material came from gut tissue. Receptors originate from a boy younger than 18 with severe ulcerative colitis.

The rearrangement links TRBV23-1 to TRBJ2-1; the D is unclear. TRBV23-1 is placed among ORFs of uncertain function. This CDR3 contains 14 residues. With 4 bases removed from V and 0 bases from J, the gap between germline ends came to 7 bases. CDR3 nucleotide sequence: TGCGCCAGCAGTCCGGGTAGCTCCTACAATGAGCAGTTCTTC. Its protein is CASSPGSSYNEQFF.

The CDR3 coding sequence is TGTGCCAGCAGCCAAGGCGGGAGAGACACCGGGGAGCTGTTTTTT. The encoded protein is CASSQGGRDTGELFF. The V gene is TRBV4-2, the J gene TRBJ2-2; TRBD2 matches at 7 bases. CDR1 is LGHNA, CDR2 YNFKEQ, per germline. The CDR3 contains 15 residues. Germline trimming cut 1 base from V and 3 bases from J; bases unmatched to any gene: 2.

The chain employs TRBV29-1 and TRBJ1-1; D may be TRBD1 (5 bases). The CDR3 extends over 14 amino acids. The germline gives CDR1 SQVTM, CDR2 ANQGSEA. V lost 1 base and J 5 bases, leaving 14 bases between the germline ends. CDR3 sequence reads: CSVEAGRAGTEAFF. DNA for the CDR3: TGCAGCGTTGAAGCGGGGCGGGCGGGGACTGAAGCTTTCTTT.

The chain carries TRBV5-6 and TRBJ2-5; unclear D gene. V shed 1 base and J shed 5 bases, with 9 bases lying between them. This CDR3 has 13 residues. The V gene's germline CDR1 is SGHDT and CDR2 YYEEEE. Here the CDR3 DNA reads TGTGCCAGCAGCTTGACCGGTCGTGAGACCCAGTACTTC. Residues: CASSLTGRETQYF.

The V gene is TRBV30, the J gene TRBJ1-2; D remains unclear. The CDR3 contains 14 residues. Germline loops: CDR1 GTSNPN, CDR2 SVGIG (reference sequence). V was shortened by 0 bases and J by 0 bases, with 8 bases between the two germline ends. The CDR3 nucleotides read TGTGCCTGGAGTGTACCTGCAGCTAACTATGGCTACACCTTC. As protein: CAWSVPAANYGYTF.

V and J are TRBV4-3 and TRBJ2-7; weak D call: TRBD2 (7 bases). Trimming removed 0 bases from V and 3 bases from J, with 15 bases in between. CDR3 length: 16 residues. The germline V gene encodes CDR1 LGHNA and CDR2 YSLEER. The chain's CDR3 is CASSQDRGDIGYEQYF. The CDR3 region has the DNA TGCGCCAGCAGCCAAGATCGGGGGGACATAGGCTACGAGCAGTACTTC.

The rearrangement links TRBV18 to TRBJ1-1, with 7 bases fitting TRBD1. V lost 1 base and J lost 8; bases outside the gene matches: 10. Per the germline V gene, CDR1 is KGHSH and CDR2 is LQKENI. The length of the CDR3 is 15 residues. CDR3 coding DNA: TGTGCCAGCTCACCACGCGACAGGGTCCGCACCGAAGCTTTCTTT. This sequence encodes CASSPRDRVRTEAFF.

The chain couples TRBV29-1 to TRBJ2-3; 12 bases are shared with TRBD2. After removal of 4 bases from V and 2 bases from J, the junction contained 7 bases not matched to a gene. From germline, CDR1 is SQVTM and CDR2 ANQGSEA. This CDR3 region has 16 residues. The CDR3 is CSVAGGLAGTTDTQYF. CDR3 DNA sequence: TGCAGCGTTGCCGGAGGACTAGCGGGAACCACAGATACGCAGTATTTT.

There are a few counts of this clone. The chain joins TRBV7-2 to TRBJ1-2; D ambiguous. This CDR3 has 15 residues. In germline, CDR1 is SGHTA, CDR2 FQGNSA. Trimming left V 1 base short and J 0 bases short, with 9 bases between. This CDR3 reads CASSLEAAANYGYTF. The CDR3 nucleotides read TGTGCCAGCAGCTTAGAAGCTGCAGCTAACTATGGCTACACCTTC.

The chain joins TRBV5-4 to TRBJ2-7; 8 bases align to TRBD1. V lost 0 bases to trimming and J lost 4 bases; unmatched junction nucleotides: 9. CDR3 length: 16 amino acids. Germline V gene data show CDR1 as SGHNT and CDR2 as YYREEE (reference sequence). This CDR3 reads CASSLEWAGGIYEQYF. The CDR3 region has the DNA TGTGCCAGCAGCTTGGAGTGGGCAGGGGGCATTTACGAGCAGTACTTC.

The chain uses TRBV29-1 and TRBJ2-7, with D uncertain. The V gene lost 8 bases and the J gene lost 5 bases, with 10 bases spanning the gap. Per germline, CDR1 SQVTM and CDR2 ANQGSEA. There are 10 residues in the CDR3. CDR3 amino acids: CSIHGHEQYF. The CDR3 bases are TGCAGCATCCACGGCCACGAGCAGTACTTC.

A few counts support this clone. The chain combines TRBV5-1 with TRBJ2-2; 7 bases are shared with TRBD2. Unmatched junction bases numbered 3, after V lost 4 bases and J lost 3 bases. Germline V gene sequence: CDR1 SGHRS, CDR2 YFSETQ. The CDR3 spans 14 residues. CDR3 in amino acids: CASSPGLYTGELFF. CDR3 bases: TGCGCCAGCAGCCCGGGACTATACACCGGGGAGCTGTTTTTT. The whole variable domain, filled in from reference TRBV5-1 and TRBJ2-2, reads KAGVTQTPRYLIKTRGQQVTLSCSPISGHRSVSWYQQTPGQGLQFLFEYFSETQRNKGNFPGRFSGRQFSNSRSEMNVSTLELGDSALYLCASSPGLYTGELFFGEGSRLTVL.

This clone has just one count. The chain uses TRBV7-2 and TRBJ2-7; 9 bases agree with TRBD2. This CDR3 is 15 amino acids long. Germline V CDR1 and CDR2: SGHTA, FQGNSA. V shed 1 base and J 3 bases; nucleotides not matched to a gene: 4. CDR3 nucleotide sequence: TGTGCCAGCAGCTTAGATCTAGCGGGGCTCTACGAGCAGTACTTC. It specifies CASSLDLAGLYEQYF.

The CDR3 loop reads CASSLVGSDREKLFF. CDR3 sequence (DNA): TGCGCCAGCAGCTTGGTCGGGTCCGACCGGGAAAAACTGTTTTTT. The chain recombines TRBV5-1 with TRBJ1-4, with D hard to call. The CDR3 loop spans 15 amino acids. Trimming cost V 0 bases and J 8 bases, with 14 bases left between them. Germline CDR1 and CDR2: SGHRS and YFSETQ.

The table lists this clone with a few counts. This chain uses TRBV7-6 with TRBJ1-4; D may be TRBD1 (6 bases). CDR1 and CDR2 from the germline V gene are SGHVS and FNYEAQ. V was clipped by 5 bases and J by 8 bases, with 12 bases between them. The CDR3 has 13 residues. CDR3 region: CASSTGTQEKLFF. The CDR3 bases are TGTGCCAGCAGCACCGGGACACAAGAAAAACTGTTTTTT.

This clone was seen a handful of times. V is TRBV6-6 and J is TRBJ2-2, with no clear D. V shed 0 bases and J shed 4 bases, with 9 bases lying between them. The CDR3 is 15 residues long. CDR1 is MNHNY, CDR2 SVGAGI, per germline (reference sequence). The CDR3 nucleotides read TGTGCCAGCAGTTACTCGATTAGCTTCACCGGGGAGCTGTTTTTT. Protein product: CASSYSISFTGELFF.